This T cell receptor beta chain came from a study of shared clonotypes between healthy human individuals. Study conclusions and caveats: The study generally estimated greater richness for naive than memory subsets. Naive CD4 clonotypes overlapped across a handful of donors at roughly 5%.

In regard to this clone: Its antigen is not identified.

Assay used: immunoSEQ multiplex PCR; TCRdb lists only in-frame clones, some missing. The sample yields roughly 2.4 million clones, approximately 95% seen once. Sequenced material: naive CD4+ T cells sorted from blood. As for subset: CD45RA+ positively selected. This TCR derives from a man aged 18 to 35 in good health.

This CDR3 reads CASSPRQYEQYF. CDR3 coding DNA: TGTGCCAGCAGCCCCCGACAGTACGAGCAGTACTTC. This chain links TRBV7-2 with TRBJ2-7, with TRBD1 as a possible D gene (5 bases). Germline V lookup: CDR1 SGHTA, CDR2 FQGNSA. Trimming removed 5 bases at V and 4 bases at J, with 9 bases between. This CDR3 spans 12 amino acids.